This TCR beta chain was retrieved from a study of control samples from healthy donors and cancer patients. Germline values: CDR1 SGDLS, CDR2 YYNGEE. This CDR3 region has 15 residues. Trimming took 0 bases from V and 0 from J, leaving 8 bases between them. Assay used: immunoSEQ multiplex PCR; TCRdb lists only in-frame clones, some missing. The table lists 150,000 to 200,000 clones, approximately 91% of them singletons. The receptor's source is a woman between 40 and 55 years old in good health. Sequencing was done on a sample of blood. This rearrangement joins TRBV9 to TRBJ2-3; D not certain. The CDR3 spells CASSVASRSTDTQYF. The CDR3 nucleotides read TGTGCCAGCAGCGTAGCCAGCAGGAGCACAGATACGCAGTATTTT.